This T cell receptor (beta chain) is drawn from a study of CD8+ T cells in alopecia areata. Study-level results: It was less clear whether patients shared TCRs than it was in mice, possibly because of HLA.

The investigators collected lesional scalp punch biopsies and peripheral blood from alopecia areata patients. The CDR3 is made up of 11 amino acids. The germline CDR1 and CDR2 sequences are SNHLY and FYNNEI. Deletions cut 11 bases from V and 10 bases from J, with 17 bases between. TCR sequencing used cDNA made by reverse transcription of extracted RNA. Repertoires were generated with immunoSEQ multiplex PCR, while TCRdb's copy carries only in-frame clones and drops some. The repertoire holds around 10,000 clones, with around 59% as singletons. In the case of this clone: What it binds is not known.

The chain links TRBV2 to TRBJ1-2; maybe TRBD1 (6 bases). The sequencing used skin, collected at week 0. The receptor's source is a human donor with alopecia areata. As DNA, the CDR3 is TGTGCCCAAAGAGGGGGATTTGACTACACCTTC. Protein product: CAQRGGFDYTF.